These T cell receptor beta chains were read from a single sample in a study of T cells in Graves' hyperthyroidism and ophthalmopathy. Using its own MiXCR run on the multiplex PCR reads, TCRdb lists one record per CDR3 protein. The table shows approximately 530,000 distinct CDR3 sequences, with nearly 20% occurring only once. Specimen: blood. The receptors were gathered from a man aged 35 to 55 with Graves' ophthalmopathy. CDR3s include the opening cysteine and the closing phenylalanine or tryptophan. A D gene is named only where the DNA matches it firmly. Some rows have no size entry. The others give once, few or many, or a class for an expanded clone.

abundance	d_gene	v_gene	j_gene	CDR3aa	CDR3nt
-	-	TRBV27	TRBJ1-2	CASSQIATGYGYTF	TGTGCCAGTTCTCAAATCGCAACAGGTTATGGCTACACCTTC
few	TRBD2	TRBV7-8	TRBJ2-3	CASSFTLDSGGPTDTQYF	TGTGCCAGCAGCTTCACCTTGGATAGCGGGGGCCCCACAGATACGCAGTATTTT
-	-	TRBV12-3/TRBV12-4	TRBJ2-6	CASRVPGQGLTSGGANVLTF	TGTGCCAGCAGGGTCCCGGGACAGGGACTTACTAGCGGTGGGGCCAACGTCCTGACTTTC
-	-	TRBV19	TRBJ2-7	CASSFLLSDEQYF	TGTGCCAGTAGTTTCCTTTTATCGGACGAGCAGTACTTC
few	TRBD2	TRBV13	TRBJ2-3	CASSYGAPGLAGAISGTQYF	TGTGCCAGCAGCTATGGGGCTCCGGGACTAGCGGGGGCAATCTCAGGTACGCAGTATTTT
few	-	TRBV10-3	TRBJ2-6	CAISEGLDRSGANVLTF	TGTGCCATCAGTGAGGGCCTTGACAGGTCTGGGGCCAACGTCCTGACTTTC
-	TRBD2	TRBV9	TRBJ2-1	CASSPAGTSGLNEQFF	TGTGCCAGCAGCCCAGCCGGGACTAGCGGTCTAAATGAGCAGTTCTTC
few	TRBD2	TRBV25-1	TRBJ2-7	CASTTLAGGQYEQYF	TGTGCCAGCACTACTCTAGCGGGAGGGCAATACGAGCAGTACTTC
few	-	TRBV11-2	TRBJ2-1	CASSIMFRSYNEQFF	TGTGCCAGCAGCATAATGTTTAGATCCTACAATGAGCAGTTCTTC
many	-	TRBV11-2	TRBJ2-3	CASSFATSTDTQYF	TGTGCCAGCAGCTTTGCAACTAGCACAGATACGCAGTATTTT
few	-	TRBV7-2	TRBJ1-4	CASSLGSGREKLFF	TGTGCCAGCAGCTTAGGATCCGGTAGGGAAAAACTGTTTTTT
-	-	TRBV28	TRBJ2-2	CASNRPRQGSGELFF	TGTGCCAGCAACAGACCCAGGCAGGGGTCCGGGGAGCTGTTTTTT
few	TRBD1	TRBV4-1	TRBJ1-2	CASSRGQVPNYGYTF	TGCGCCAGCAGCCGCGGACAGGTGCCTAACTATGGCTACACCTTC
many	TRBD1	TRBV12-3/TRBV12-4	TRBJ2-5	CASNRGRETQYF	TGTGCCAGCAACAGGGGGCGGGAGACCCAGTACTTC
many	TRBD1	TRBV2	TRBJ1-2	CASSIDRGRNYGYTF	TGTGCCAGCAGTATAGACAGGGGGCGAAACTATGGCTACACCTTC
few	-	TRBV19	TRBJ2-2	CASWGSTPYYTGELFF	TGTGCCTCGTGGGGGAGCACCCCCTATTACACCGGGGAGCTGTTTTTT
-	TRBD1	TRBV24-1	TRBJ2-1	CATSADRGANNEQFF	TGTGCCACCAGTGCAGACAGGGGGGCCAACAATGAGCAGTTCTTC
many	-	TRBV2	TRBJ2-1	CASTEREQFF	TGTGCCAGCACCGAGCGGGAGCAGTTCTTC
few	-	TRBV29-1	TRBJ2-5	CSVCPADETQYF	TGCAGCGTTTGTCCCGCTGATGAGACCCAGTACTTC
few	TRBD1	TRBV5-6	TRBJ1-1	CASSLVGQGTTAAAFF	TGTGCCAGCAGCTTGGTGGGACAGGGTACGACAGCAGCGGCTTTCTTT
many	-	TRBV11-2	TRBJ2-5	CASSQLARQETQYF	TGTGCCAGCAGCCAACTGGCTAGGCAAGAGACCCAGTACTTC
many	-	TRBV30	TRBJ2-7	CAWRTESSSYEQYF	TGTGCCTGGAGAACGGAAAGCAGCTCCTACGAGCAGTACTTC
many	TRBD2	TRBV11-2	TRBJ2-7	CASSPLVSGRREQYF	TGTGCCAGCAGCCCCCTAGTGAGCGGGAGGAGAGAGCAGTACTTC
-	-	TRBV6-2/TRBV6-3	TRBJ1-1	CASSYGDATEAFF	TGTGCCAGCAGTTACGGGGACGCCACTGAAGCTTTCTTT
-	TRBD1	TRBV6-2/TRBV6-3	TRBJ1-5	CASSTFTGGPQPQHF	TGTGCCAGCAGTACCTTCACAGGGGGCCCTCAGCCCCAGCATTTT
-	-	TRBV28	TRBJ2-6	CASSPRQGRDSYNVFPF	TGTGCCAGCAGTCCCCGTCAGGGGCGGGATTCCTACAACGTTTTTCCTTTC
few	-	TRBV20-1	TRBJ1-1	CSARDLFTEAFF	TGCAGTGCTAGAGATCTTTTCACTGAAGCTTTCTTT
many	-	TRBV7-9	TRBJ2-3	CASSLFRASTDTQYF	TGTGCCAGCAGCTTATTTAGAGCAAGCACAGATACGCAGTATTTT
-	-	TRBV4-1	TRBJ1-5	CASSQDGGIGNQPQHF	TGCGCCAGCAGCCAAGACGGCGGTATCGGCAATCAGCCCCAGCATTTT
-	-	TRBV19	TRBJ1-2	CASSSNRANYGYTF	TGTGCCAGTAGTTCCAATCGAGCTAACTATGGCTACACCTTC
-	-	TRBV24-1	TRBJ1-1	CATREGGSNTEAFF	TGTGCCACCAGGGAAGGGGGAAGTAACACTGAAGCTTTCTTT
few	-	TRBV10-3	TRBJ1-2	CAIRWDEANYGYTF	TGTGCCATCAGATGGGACGAGGCTAACTATGGCTACACCTTC
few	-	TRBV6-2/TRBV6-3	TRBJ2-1	CASSYPTGLYNEQFF	TGTGCCAGCAGTTACCCGACTGGATTGTACAATGAGCAGTTCTTC
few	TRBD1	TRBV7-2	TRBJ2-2	CARYPLNRDRGDSEDTGELFF	TGTGCCAGATATCCCCTCAACCGGGACAGGGGCGACTCCGAGGACACCGGGGAGCTGTTTTTT
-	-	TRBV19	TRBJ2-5	CASGRAYQETQYF	TGTGCCTCCGGGCGGGCGTACCAAGAGACCCAGTACTTC
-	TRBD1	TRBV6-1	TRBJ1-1	CASYGQGGGWGAFF	TGTGCCAGCTACGGACAGGGTGGGGGCTGGGGGGCTTTCTTT
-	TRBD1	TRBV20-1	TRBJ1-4	CSARPPGGYGEKLFF	TGCAGTGCTAGACCCCCAGGGGGCTATGGTGAAAAACTGTTTTTT
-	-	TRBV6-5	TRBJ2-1	CASSYSSISYNEQFF	TGTGCCAGCAGTTACTCTAGTATCTCCTACAATGAGCAGTTCTTC
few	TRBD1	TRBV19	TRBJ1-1	CASSIQTGQVSGEAFF	TGTGCCAGTAGTATCCAGACAGGGCAGGTATCGGGTGAAGCTTTCTTT
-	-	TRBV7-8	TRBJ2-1	CASSRTQSSYNEQFF	TGTGCCAGCAGCCGAACTCAGAGCTCCTACAATGAGCAGTTCTTC
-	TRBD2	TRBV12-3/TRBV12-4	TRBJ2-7	CASSFRVRLAGVSSYEQYF	TGTGCCAGCAGTTTTCGAGTGAGACTAGCGGGGGTTAGCTCCTACGAGCAGTACTTC
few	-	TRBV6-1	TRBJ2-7	CASSARGLSYEQYF	TGTGCCAGCAGTGCGCGGGGGCTTTCCTACGAGCAGTACTTC